The 30 T cell receptor beta chains listed next were all sequenced from one sample in a study of cytomegalovirus exposure and HLA in healthy donors. Use of 60 Vbeta and 13 Jbeta primers characterized the PCR. Profiling relied on immunoSEQ multiplex PCR, and the TCRdb table lists in-frame clones only, not all of them. This table has some 150,000 clones, approximately 77% appearing once. Material for sequencing was PBMCs. These TCRs come from a man younger than 40 in good health and CMV-seropositive.

This clone was recorded a few times. The V call is TRBV6-1, the J call TRBJ1-5; TRBD1 matches 9 bases. Germline V CDR1 and CDR2: MNHNS, SASEGT. This CDR3 is built from 17 residues. With 0 bases clipped from V and 7 bases from J, the junction kept 10 bases outside the gene matches. CDR3 loop: CASSEAPRGTGSQPQHF. The CDR3 region has the DNA TGTGCCAGCAGTGAAGCGCCCCGGGGGACAGGGAGCCAGCCCCAGCATTTT.

J is TRBJ2-5 and V is TRBV10-3; weak D call: TRBD2 (7 bases). The CDR3 loop spans 15 amino acids. The V gene's germline CDR1 is ENHRY and CDR2 SYGVKD. Trimming took 10 bases from V and 4 from J, leaving 22 bases between them. Written as DNA, the CDR3 is TGTGCCACTCGAGGGGGAGGGGGGGCGGCAGAGACCCAGTACTTC. This codes for CATRGGGGAAETQYF.

This clone has only one observation. This sequence joins TRBV7-2 and TRBJ2-1; TRBD2 matches 8 bases. Germline V gene data show CDR1 as SGHTA and CDR2 as FQGNSA. The length of the CDR3 is 15 residues. V trimming: 1 base; J trimming: 7 bases; junction bases outside the gene matches: 6. The CDR3 loop is CASSLGAGGLNEQFF. The CDR3 nucleotides are TGTGCCAGCAGCTTAGGTGCGGGGGGACTGAATGAGCAGTTCTTC.

The chain has TRBV11-2 and TRBJ2-7; 10 bases are a match to TRBD1. CDR3 length equals 14 residues. Trimming cost V 1 base and J 4 bases; bases outside gene matches: 1. Germline-derived CDR1 and CDR2 are SGHAT and FQNNGV. The chain's CDR3 is CASSLVGQGYEQYF. The DNA for the CDR3 is TGTGCCAGCAGCTTAGTGGGACAGGGGTACGAGCAGTACTTC.

V is TRBV7-2 and J is TRBJ2-2, with 10 bases identical to TRBD2. The trim removed 0 bases at V and 2 bases at J, leaving 6 bases unmatched. Germline V gives CDR1 SGHTA, CDR2 FQGNSA. The CDR3 is 18 residues long. CDR3 bases: TGTGCCAGCAGCTTAGCGCCACTAGCGGGGCTAAACACCGGGGAGCTGTTTTTT. Encoded protein: CASSLAPLAGLNTGELFF.

J is TRBJ2-7 and V is TRBV28, with D maybe TRBD1 (6 bases). Trimming pared 6 bases from V and 4 bases from J, leaving 7 bases between. The CDR3 covers 11 residues. CDR1 and CDR2 from the germline V gene are MDHEN and SYDVKM. CDR3 bases: TGTGCCAGCAGCGGACAGTACGAGCAGTACTTC. Its translation: CASSGQYEQYF.

This clone has just a few counts. The chain combines TRBV7-3 with TRBJ1-1; D is undetermined. With 5 bases removed from V and 0 bases from J, the gap between germline ends came to 10 bases. The CDR3 has 14 amino acids. Per germline, CDR1 SGHTA and CDR2 FQGTGA. This CDR3 is CASSHRNMNTEAFF. As DNA, the CDR3 is TGTGCCAGCAGCCACCGTAACATGAACACTGAAGCTTTCTTT.

The chain recombines TRBV9 with TRBJ2-7, with D possibly TRBD1 on 5 matching bases. The CDR3 has 13 amino acids. Germline CDR1 and CDR2: SGDLS and YYNGEE. The V end was cut by 3 bases, the J end by 3 bases, with 10 bases between. The CDR3 here is CASSGSRDYEQYF. The CDR3 region has the DNA TGTGCCAGCAGCGGTAGCAGGGACTACGAGCAGTACTTC. Filled out from reference TRBV9 and TRBJ2-7, the complete variable domain reads DSGVTQTPKHLITATGQRVTLRCSPRSGDLSVYWYQQSLDQGLQFLIQYYNGEERAKGNILERFSAQQFPDLHSELNLSSLELGDSALYFCASSGSRDYEQYFGPGTRLTVT.

The chain carries TRBV14 and TRBJ2-3, with 7 bases aligning to TRBD2. CDR3 length equals 17 residues. Germline V gives CDR1 SGHDN, CDR2 FVKESK. J was trimmed by 0 bases and V by 4 bases; bases with no gene match: 10. CDR3 sequence reads: CASSPTFAGDSTDTQYF. CDR3 DNA: TGTGCCAGCAGCCCAACGTTCGCGGGGGATAGCACAGATACGCAGTATTTT.

This chain uses TRBV10-1 with TRBJ2-5; TRBD1 agrees at 7 bases. The CDR3 is made up of 14 amino acids. Germline CDR1 WNHNN, CDR2 SYGVQD (reference sequence). With V trimmed by 2 bases and J by 5 bases, 5 bases remained unmatched. The CDR3 nucleotides read TGCGCCAGCAGTGAGGACAGGGAGTCGGAGACCCAGTACTTC. Residues: CASSEDRESETQYF.

V and J are TRBV4-1 and TRBJ2-2; 8 bases align to TRBD1. The CDR3 covers 16 residues. J lost 4 bases, V lost 2 bases, and 6 bases had no gene match. Looked up from germline, CDR1 is MGHRA and CDR2 is YSYEKL. CDR3 region: CASSQPYRGTTGELFF. For the CDR3, the DNA is TGCGCCAGCAGCCAACCGTACAGGGGGACCACCGGGGAGCTGTTTTTT.

The rearrangement uses TRBV21-1 and TRBJ2-5; the table's D call, TRBD1, was not checked against the DNA. TRBV21-1 is labeled a pseudogene. This CDR3 region has 17 residues. In nucleotides, the CDR3 is TGTGCCAGCAGCACCCGCCGGGACAGGGATCCCCAAGAGACCCAGTACTTC. This gives the protein CASSTRRDRDPQETQYF.

The chain combines TRBV28 with TRBJ2-5, with D possibly being TRBD1 (6 bases). The V gene lost 4 bases and the J gene lost 5 bases, with 14 bases spanning the gap. CDR1 and CDR2 from the germline V gene are MDHEN and SYDVKM. This CDR3 region has 14 residues. DNA of the CDR3: TGTGCCAGCAGTTCCGGGACAAGAAGGGAGACCCAGTACTTC. This encodes CASSSGTRRETQYF.

The chain combines TRBV6-1 with TRBJ1-5; 7 positions match TRBD1. The trim removed 3 bases at V and 3 bases at J, leaving 5 bases unmatched. CDR1 and CDR2 from the germline V gene are MNHNS and SASEGT. The CDR3 has 15 residues. The CDR3 protein is CASSELGQANQPQHF. In DNA, the CDR3 is TGTGCCAGCAGTGAGCTTGGACAGGCCAATCAGCCCCAGCATTTT.

The genes are TRBV2 and TRBJ1-1; maybe TRBD1 (5 bases). This CDR3 comprises 14 residues. Germline V gene sequence: CDR1 SNHLY, CDR2 FYNNEI. The ends were cut back, 8 bases at V and 5 bases at J, with 18 bases in the middle. CDR3 in amino acids: CASQKTATGTEAFF. The CDR3 DNA reads TGTGCCAGCCAGAAGACGGCAACAGGTACTGAAGCTTTCTTT. Full variable domain (outside the CDR3, taken from reference TRBV2 and TRBJ1-1): EPEVTQTPSHQVTQMGQEVILRCVPISNHLYFYWYRQILGQKVEFLVSFYNNEISEKSEIFDDQFSVERPDGSNFTLKIRSTKLEDSAMYFCASQKTATGTEAFFGQGTRLTVV.

The genes are TRBV5-4 and TRBJ2-4; 11 nucleotides match TRBD2. Germline loops: CDR1 SGHNT, CDR2 YYREEE (reference sequence). With V trimmed by 4 bases and J by 6 bases, 12 bases remained unmatched. The CDR3 contains 17 residues. For the CDR3, the DNA is TGTGCCAGCAGCCAATCCATCGGGCTAGCGGGGGGAAACATTCAGTACTTC. Protein: CASSQSIGLAGGNIQYF. Full variable domain (missing parts from reference TRBV5-4 and TRBJ2-4): ETGVTQSPTHLIKTRGQQVTLRCSSQSGHNTVSWYQQALGQGPQFIFQYYREEENGRGNFPPRFSGLQFPNYSSELNVNALELDDSALYLCASSQSIGLAGGNIQYFGAGTRLSVL.

The count of this clone is one. This chain connects TRBV9 to TRBJ1-2, with D possibly matching TRBD1 (6 bases). Deletions cut 4 bases from V and 0 bases from J, with 16 bases between. The CDR3 length is 16 residues. Germline CDR1 is SGDLS and CDR2 is YYNGEE. As DNA, the CDR3 is TGTGCCAGCAGCAAAGCGGGGGCAGAATCTAACTATGGCTACACCTTC. Protein product: CASSKAGAESNYGYTF. The full variable domain, in which reference TRBV9 and TRBJ1-2 provide the parts outside the CDR3, is DSGVTQTPKHLITATGQRVTLRCSPRSGDLSVYWYQQSLDQGLQFLIQYYNGEERAKGNILERFSAQQFPDLHSELNLSSLELGDSALYFCASSKAGAESNYGYTFGSGTRLTVV.

This clone has only a few counts. V and J are TRBV18 and TRBJ2-7; 9 bases map to TRBD1. Germline trimming cut 3 bases from V and 7 bases from J; bases unmatched to any gene: 4. The CDR3 runs to 13 residues. In germline, CDR1 is KGHSH, CDR2 LQKENI. CDR3 amino acids: CASSPGQGPEQYF. The CDR3 coding sequence is TGTGCCAGCTCACCCGGACAGGGGCCTGAGCAGTACTTC.

This clone was found a few times. As DNA, the CDR3 is TGTGCCATCAGTGAATCCCGTGGGCAGGTCTACGAGCAGTACTTC. Translated, it gives CAISESRGQVYEQYF. V usage is TRBV10-3 and J usage is TRBJ2-5; unclear D gene. Matching the DNA end better, TRBJ2-7 makes the J call doubtful. The CDR3 runs 15 residues. CDR1 is ENHRY, CDR2 SYGVKD, per germline.

With respect to this clone: The sample has other DNA sequences that encode this CDR3 too. Here the CDR3 DNA reads TGTGCCACCAGCAGAGGGCAGTACAATGAGCAGTTCTTC. Protein sequence: CATSRGQYNEQFF. This sequence joins TRBV15 and TRBJ2-1; D call uncertain. V was trimmed by 1 base and J by 4 bases, leaving 5 bases between them. CDR3 length: 13 amino acids. Germline CDR1 is LNHNV and CDR2 is YYDKDF (reference sequence).

The rearrangement uses TRBV27 and TRBJ1-1; TRBD1 is a possible D gene (6 bases). This CDR3 contains 14 residues. Germline CDR1 reads MNHEY; CDR2 reads SMNVEV (reference sequence). The V gene lost 0 bases and the J gene lost 6 bases, with 11 bases spanning the gap. The CDR3 sequence is CASSLSANRAEAFF. DNA of the CDR3: TGTGCCAGCAGTTTATCAGCCAACAGGGCTGAAGCTTTCTTT.

This clone appeared once. V and J are TRBV7-2 and TRBJ1-2, with D unclear. This CDR3 has 15 residues. The V end lost 4 bases, the J end lost 3 bases, and 15 bases lay between the germline ends. The germline V gene encodes CDR1 SGHTA and CDR2 FQGNSA. This CDR3 reads CASSSPRRVHYGYTF. CDR3 nucleotides: TGTGCCAGCAGCTCCCCTCGGAGGGTGCACTATGGCTACACCTTC.

This chain joins TRBV28 and TRBJ1-1; no clear D gene. The CDR3 extends over 12 amino acids. Trimming cost V 1 base and J 5 bases, with 5 bases left between them. Germline lookup yields CDR1 MDHEN and CDR2 SYDVKM. CDR3 loop: CASSLFATEAFF. In nucleotides, the CDR3 is TGTGCCAGCAGTTTATTCGCGACTGAAGCTTTCTTT.

The rearrangement uses TRBV29-1 and TRBJ2-7; no firm D call. Deletions cut 5 bases from V and 8 bases from J, with 10 bases between. Germline CDR1 is SQVTM and CDR2 is ANQGSEA. This CDR3 has 10 residues. The CDR3 is CSVIEEKQYF. The CDR3 coding sequence is TGCAGCGTTATCGAGGAGAAGCAGTACTTC.

The chain combines TRBV7-9 with TRBJ2-7; D is uncertain. CDR1 is SEHNR and CDR2 is FQNEAQ in the germline V gene (reference sequence). Trimming pared 4 bases from V and 2 bases from J, leaving 6 bases between. This CDR3 is built from 12 residues. The CDR3 coding sequence is TGTGCCAGCAGCTCCGACACCTACGAGCAGTACTTC. This encodes CASSSDTYEQYF.

The chain is built from TRBV19 and TRBJ2-5; 10 bases are a match to TRBD2. V was clipped by 3 bases and J by 8 bases; unmatched bases: 6. This CDR3 has 14 residues. Germline assignment: CDR1 LNHDA and CDR2 SQIVND (reference sequence). This chain's CDR3 is CASSMRERGGTQYF. The CDR3 coding sequence is TGTGCCAGTAGTATGAGGGAGCGGGGGGGAACCCAGTACTTC.

DNA of the CDR3: TGTGCCAGCAGTTACGGGCAGGCCACCCGTACGCAGTATTTT. Amino acids: CASSYGQATRTQYF. This chain uses TRBV6-5 with TRBJ2-3; D gene uncertain. There are 14 residues in the CDR3. Trimming left V 2 bases short and J 8 bases short, with 14 bases between. Germline V gives CDR1 MNHEY, CDR2 SVGAGI.

The chain combines TRBV4-1 with TRBJ2-7; 7 bases map to TRBD1. The CDR3 has 13 residues. CDR1 is MGHRA, CDR2 YSYEKL, per germline. The ends lost 6 bases at V and 2 bases at J; junction bases unmatched: 4. CDR3 residues: CASSWDRAYEQYF. CDR3 DNA sequence: TGCGCCAGCAGTTGGGACAGAGCCTACGAGCAGTACTTC.

The rearrangement joins TRBV19 to TRBJ2-3; TRBD2 matches 11 bases. Germline-derived CDR1 and CDR2 are LNHDA and SQIVND (reference sequence). V lost 9 bases, J lost 4 bases, and 6 bases stayed unmatched. This CDR3 has 14 residues. CDR3 nucleotide sequence: TGTGCCAGCACTAGCGGGGGAGTCCCAGATACGCAGTATTTT. Residues: CASTSGGVPDTQYF.

V gene TRBV5-6 combines with J gene TRBJ1-6; the match to TRBD1 covers 11 bases. CDR3 length: 18 amino acids. Germline assignment: CDR1 SGHDT and CDR2 YYEEEE. V lost 1 base, J lost 8 bases, and 11 bases stayed unmatched. The CDR3 protein is CASSLYVWDRGLDSPLHF. In nucleotides, the CDR3 is TGTGCCAGCAGCTTGTATGTTTGGGACAGGGGGTTGGATTCACCCCTCCACTTT. Full variable domain (rest looked up from reference TRBV5-6 and TRBJ1-6): DAGVTQSPTHLIKTRGQQVTLRCSPKSGHDTVSWYQQALGQGPQFIFQYYEEEERQRGNFPDRFSGHQFPNYSSELNVNALLLGDSALYLCASSLYVWDRGLDSPLHFGNGTRLTVT.